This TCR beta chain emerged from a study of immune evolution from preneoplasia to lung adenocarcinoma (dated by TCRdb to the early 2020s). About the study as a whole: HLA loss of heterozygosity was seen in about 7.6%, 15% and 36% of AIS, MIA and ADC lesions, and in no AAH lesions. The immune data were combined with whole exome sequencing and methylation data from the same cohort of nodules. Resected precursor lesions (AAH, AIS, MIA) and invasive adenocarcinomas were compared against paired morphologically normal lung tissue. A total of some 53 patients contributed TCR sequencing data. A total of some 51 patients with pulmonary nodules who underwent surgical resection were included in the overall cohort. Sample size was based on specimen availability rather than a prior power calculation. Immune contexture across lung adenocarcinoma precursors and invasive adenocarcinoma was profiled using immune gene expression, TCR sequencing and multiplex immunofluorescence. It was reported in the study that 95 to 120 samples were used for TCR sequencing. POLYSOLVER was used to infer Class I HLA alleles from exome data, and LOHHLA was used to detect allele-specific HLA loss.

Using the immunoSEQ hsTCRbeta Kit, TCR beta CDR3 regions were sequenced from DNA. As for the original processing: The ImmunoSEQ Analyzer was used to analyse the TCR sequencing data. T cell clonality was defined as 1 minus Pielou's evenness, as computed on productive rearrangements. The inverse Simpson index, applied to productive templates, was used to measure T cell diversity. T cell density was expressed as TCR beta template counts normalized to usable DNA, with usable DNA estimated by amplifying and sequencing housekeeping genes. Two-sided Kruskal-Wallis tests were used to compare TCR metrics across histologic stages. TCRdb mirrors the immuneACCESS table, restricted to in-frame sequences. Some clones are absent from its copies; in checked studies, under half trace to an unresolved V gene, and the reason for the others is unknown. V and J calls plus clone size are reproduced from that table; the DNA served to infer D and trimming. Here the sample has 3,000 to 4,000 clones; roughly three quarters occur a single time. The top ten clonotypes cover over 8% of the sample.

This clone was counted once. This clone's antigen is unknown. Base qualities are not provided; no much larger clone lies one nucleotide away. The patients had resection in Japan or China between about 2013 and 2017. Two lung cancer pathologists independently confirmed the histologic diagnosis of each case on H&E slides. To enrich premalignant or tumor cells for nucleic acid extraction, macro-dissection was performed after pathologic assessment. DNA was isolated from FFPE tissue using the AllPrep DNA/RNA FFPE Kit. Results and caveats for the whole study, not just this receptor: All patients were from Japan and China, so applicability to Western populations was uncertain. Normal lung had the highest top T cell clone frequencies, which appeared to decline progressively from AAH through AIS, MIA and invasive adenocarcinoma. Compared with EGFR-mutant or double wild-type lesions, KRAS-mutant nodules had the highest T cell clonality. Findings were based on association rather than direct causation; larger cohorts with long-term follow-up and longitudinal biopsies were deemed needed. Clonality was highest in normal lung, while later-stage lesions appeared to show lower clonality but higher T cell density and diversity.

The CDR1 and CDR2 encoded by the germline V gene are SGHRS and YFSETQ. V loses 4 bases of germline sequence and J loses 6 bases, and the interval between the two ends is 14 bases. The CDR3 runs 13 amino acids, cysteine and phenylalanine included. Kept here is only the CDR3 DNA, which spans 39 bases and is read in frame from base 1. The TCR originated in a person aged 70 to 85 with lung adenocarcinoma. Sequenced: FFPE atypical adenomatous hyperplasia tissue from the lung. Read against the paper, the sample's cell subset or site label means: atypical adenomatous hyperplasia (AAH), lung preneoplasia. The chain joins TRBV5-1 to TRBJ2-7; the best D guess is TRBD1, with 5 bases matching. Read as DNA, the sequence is TGCGCCAGCAGCGTAACAGGAATCGGCGAGCAGTACTTC. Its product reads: CASSVTGIGEQYF.